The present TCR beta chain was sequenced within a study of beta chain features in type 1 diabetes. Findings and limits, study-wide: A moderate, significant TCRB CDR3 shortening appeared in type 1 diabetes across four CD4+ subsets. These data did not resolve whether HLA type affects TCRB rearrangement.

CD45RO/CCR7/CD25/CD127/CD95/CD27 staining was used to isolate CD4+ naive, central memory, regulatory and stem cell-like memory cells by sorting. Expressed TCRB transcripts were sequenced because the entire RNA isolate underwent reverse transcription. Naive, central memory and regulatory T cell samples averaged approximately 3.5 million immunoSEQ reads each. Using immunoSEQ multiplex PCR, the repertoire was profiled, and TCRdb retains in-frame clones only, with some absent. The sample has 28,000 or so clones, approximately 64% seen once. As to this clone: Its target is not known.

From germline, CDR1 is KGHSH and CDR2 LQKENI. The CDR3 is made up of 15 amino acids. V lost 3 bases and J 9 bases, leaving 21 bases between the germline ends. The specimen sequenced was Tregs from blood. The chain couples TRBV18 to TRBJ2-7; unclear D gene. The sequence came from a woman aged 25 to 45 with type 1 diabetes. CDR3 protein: CASSPPETFENWQYF. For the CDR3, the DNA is TGTGCCAGCTCACCTCCTGAGACATTCGAAAATTGGCAGTACTTC.